The clone carrying this T cell receptor beta chain was observed at least ten times. Library construction for TCR beta used iRepertoire HTBI primers and Arm-PCR of CDR3 regions. In the study's own analysis: The identification of about 66 TRBV and over eleven TRBJ segments was made across samples. TCRdb re-called the multiplex PCR reads through MiXCR, storing one row per CDR3 protein. These V and J calls derive from TCRdb rather than the authors' analysis. Among about 560,000 distinct CDR3 sequences, about 16% were seen once, and the ten largest hold more than 10%. Time point here: newly diagnosed GD, antithyroid drugs for less than 3 months. With RNA extracted from PBMCs as input, the TCR library was made. Patients came through an endocrinology department, and that department was in Xi'an, China. This sample stems from a study of regulatory T cells in long-lasting Graves disease. The same sample was also used in a study of T cells in Graves' hyperthyroidism and ophthalmopathy. As that report states: Graves' hyperthyroidism was deemed stable absent ophthalmopathy progression within 18 months. The majority of expanded thyroid clonotypes above 0.001 also appeared in blood.

This specimen consisted of peripheral blood mononuclear cells (PBMCs), obtained at new diagnosis, from a patient treated with antithyroid drugs. The sequence came from a young man with Graves disease.

DNA of the CDR3: TGCAGTGCTAGATTCCCGCCCAACAATGAGCAGTTCTTC. Amino acid sequence: CSARFPPNNEQFF. The chain uses TRBV20-1 and TRBJ2-1; unclear D gene. The germline gives CDR1 DFQATT, CDR2 SNEGSKA (reference sequence). The CDR3 extends over 13 amino acids. V was shortened by 2 bases and J by 5 bases, with 10 bases between the two germline ends.